The 15 T cell receptor beta chains below all came from one sample that was sequenced in a study of OX40 agonist ivuxolimab in advanced cancers. Sequencing was performed with immunoSEQ multiplex PCR; in TCRdb, only in-frame clones are kept and a portion is missing. Of around 31,000 clones in the sample, 85% to 95% were seen once. This specimen consisted of CD4+ or CD8+ T cells sorted from blood, obtained in a trial of the OX40 agonist ivuxolimab. The receptor source for this set is an adult with an advanced solid tumor such as melanoma, head and neck, liver or kidney cancer.

This clone was observed a handful of times. V usage is TRBV11-2 and J usage is TRBJ1-3, with D unresolved. Trimming removed 7 bases from V and 0 bases from J, with 7 bases in between. The length of the CDR3 is 13 residues. Germline CDR1 is SGHAT and CDR2 is FQNNGV. CDR3 in amino acids: CASNQDSGNTIYF. The DNA for the CDR3 is TGTGCCAGCAATCAGGACTCTGGAAACACCATATATTTT.

This chain connects TRBV6-5 to TRBJ1-5; 7 bases agree with TRBD1. CDR3 size: 15 residues. CDR1 is MNHEY, CDR2 SVGAGI, per germline. The V and J ends lost 2 bases and 6 bases, in that order; junction bases with no gene match: 7. CDR3 protein: CASSYDRVGGQPQHF. As DNA, the CDR3 is TGTGCCAGCAGTTACGACAGGGTAGGTGGTCAGCCCCAGCATTTT.

Details on this clone: Different DNA sequences within this sample yield the same CDR3. The V and J genes are TRBV9 and TRBJ2-3; D perhaps matches TRBD1 (6 bases). Germline V gene sequence: CDR1 SGDLS, CDR2 YYNGEE. Trimming removed 0 bases at V and 6 bases at J, with 11 bases between. CDR3 length: 14 amino acids. The CDR3: CASSVEGVRDTQYF. The CDR3 DNA reads TGTGCCAGCAGCGTAGAGGGGGTGAGGGATACGCAGTATTTT.

J is TRBJ2-5 and V is TRBV4-3, with D tentatively TRBD1 (5 bases). CDR3 size: 15 residues. Trimming took 0 bases from V and 5 from J, leaving 13 bases between them. Germline V gives CDR1 LGHNA, CDR2 YSLEER. CDR3 bases: TGCGCCAGCAGCCAAGATGGGGCCGGTAGGGAGACCCAGTACTTC. It is translated as CASSQDGAGRETQYF.

The sample holds one count of this clone. J is TRBJ1-1 and V is TRBV19; D unresolved. The CDR3 sequence is 10 residues long. Trimming removed 7 bases from V and 7 bases from J, with 7 bases in between. Germline CDR1 and CDR2: LNHDA and SQIVND (reference sequence). In DNA form, the CDR3 reads TGTGCCAGTATGGGTTATGAAGCTTTCTTT. Protein: CASMGYEAFF.

The gene calls are TRBV7-9 and TRBJ2-1, with 7 bases matching TRBD1. This CDR3 region has 14 residues. Trimming removed 1 base from V and 6 bases from J; junction bases left unmatched: 3. Germline V CDR1 and CDR2: SEHNR, FQNEAQ (reference sequence). The CDR3 DNA sequence: TGTGCCAGCAGCTTAGAGTCAGGGGGCAATGAGCAGTTCTTC. It encodes CASSLESGGNEQFF.

The chain employs TRBV28 and TRBJ1-1, with 7 bases lining up with TRBD1. The CDR3 is 18 residues long. Trimming cost V 5 bases and J 5 bases; bases outside gene matches: 20. Germline values: CDR1 MDHEN, CDR2 SYDVKM. Here the CDR3 DNA reads TGTGCCAGCAGTCCATCAAGATCGTCGAGACAGGGAAAGACTGAAGCTTTCTTT. Translation: CASSPSRSSRQGKTEAFF.

This chain links TRBV7-9 with TRBJ1-1; no clear D. This CDR3 spans 11 amino acids. With 5 bases removed from V and 7 bases from J, the gap between germline ends came to 8 bases. CDR1 SEHNR and CDR2 FQNEAQ come from the germline V gene (reference sequence). Written as DNA, the CDR3 is TGTGCCAGCAGCAGAGCACGTGAAGCTTTCTTT. Protein product: CASSRAREAFF.

The V call is TRBV7-9, the J call TRBJ1-1; possibly TRBD1 for D (5 bases). CDR1 SEHNR and CDR2 FQNEAQ come from the germline V gene (reference sequence). The V and J ends lost 2 bases and 3 bases respectively, with 7 bases between them. The CDR3 runs 13 residues. The CDR3 loop is CASSLRGDTEAFF. Here the CDR3 DNA reads TGTGCCAGCAGCTTACGAGGGGACACTGAAGCTTTCTTT. The variable domain in full, with the rest retrieved from reference TRBV7-9 and TRBJ1-1, is DTGVSQNPRHKITKRGQNVTFRCDPISEHNRLYWYRQTLGQGPEFLTYFQNEAQLEKSRLLSDRFSAERPKGSFSTLEIQRTEQGDSAMYLCASSLRGDTEAFFGQGTRLTVV.

The chain employs TRBV27 and TRBJ1-2, with D possibly being TRBD1 (5 bases). The germline CDR1 and CDR2 sequences are MNHEY and SMNVEV (reference sequence). The CDR3 is 12 residues long. Trimming stripped 2 bases from V and 8 bases from J, with 9 bases between. The CDR3 DNA reads TGTGCCAGCAGTTTAAGAGGGGCCGGCTACACCTTC. It encodes CASSLRGAGYTF.

The chain couples TRBV6-5 to TRBJ1-2; D unresolved. The CDR3 totals 13 residues. V lost 2 bases, J lost 8 bases, and 12 bases lay in between. Germline CDR1 and CDR2: MNHEY and SVGAGI. The CDR3 spells CASSYPVWEGYTF. DNA for the CDR3: TGTGCCAGCAGTTACCCGGTTTGGGAAGGCTACACCTTC.

The chain has TRBV27 and TRBJ2-1; D is uncertain. Germline-derived CDR1 and CDR2 are MNHEY and SMNVEV (reference sequence). There are 12 residues in the CDR3. V lost 3 bases, J lost 6 bases, and 6 bases lay in between. The CDR3 coding sequence is TGTGCCAGCAGTTTGGGCGGCAATGAGCAGTTCTTC. Translated: CASSLGGNEQFF.

The chain has TRBV2 and TRBJ2-1; 7 bases are shared with TRBD1. The V segment lost 4 bases and the J segment 2 bases; nucleotides outside the gene matches: 11. CDR3 length: 17 residues. Germline CDR1 is SNHLY and CDR2 is FYNNEI. CDR3 loop: CASSGSHDRETYNEQFF. CDR3 in DNA: TGTGCCAGCAGTGGTTCTCACGACAGGGAGACCTACAATGAGCAGTTCTTC.

The table lists this clone with a count of one. The CDR3, as DNA: TGTGCCAGCAGCTTGGGTGGTAGGACTAGCGGGGTTTACGAGCAGTACTTC. Translated, it gives CASSLGGRTSGVYEQYF. This sequence joins TRBV5-4 and TRBJ2-7; 12 nucleotides line up with TRBD2. CDR1 and CDR2 from the germline V gene are SGHNT and YYREEE (reference sequence). Trimming cost V 0 bases and J 4 bases; bases outside gene matches: 8. This CDR3 has 17 amino acids.

The genes are TRBV7-8 and TRBJ2-5; possibly TRBD1 for D (6 bases). V was pared by 8 bases and J by 6 bases, with 22 bases between. CDR3 length: 15 residues. Germline CDR1 reads SGHVS; CDR2 reads FQNEAQ. The CDR3 DNA reads TGTGCCAGCGGACCCGGGACACCCGTCCCGAAGACCCAGTACTTC. This codes for CASGPGTPVPKTQYF.